Listed here are 4 T cell receptor beta chains from one sample, sequenced in a study of OX40 agonist ivuxolimab in advanced cancers. The method was immunoSEQ multiplex PCR; TCRdb's version includes in-frame clones alone and lacks a portion of them. In the table there are roughly 46,000 clones, roughly nine tenths of which are singletons. This sample comprised CD4+ or CD8+ T cells sorted from blood, obtained in a trial of the OX40 agonist ivuxolimab. The origin of the receptors is an adult with an advanced solid tumor such as melanoma, head and neck, liver or kidney cancer.

The rearrangement uses TRBV6-1 and TRBJ2-2, with TRBD2 matching 7 bases. The CDR3 loop spans 14 amino acids. Germline values: CDR1 MNHNS, CDR2 SASEGT. The junction had 2 bases not matched to a gene; V was cut back by 4 bases and J by 3 bases. The CDR3 region is CASSGSGHTGELFF. The CDR3 bases are TGTGCCAGCAGTGGTAGCGGGCACACCGGGGAGCTGTTTTTT.

This rearrangement joins TRBV7-2 to TRBJ2-7, with TRBD1 matching 8 bases. Germline V gene lookup returns CDR1 SGHTA and CDR2 FQGNSA. This CDR3 comprises 16 residues. V was pared by 3 bases and J by 4 bases, with 11 bases of the junction left unmatched. CDR3: CASSLGDRGTWYEQYF. Here the CDR3 DNA reads TGTGCCAGCAGCTTGGGCGACAGGGGTACTTGGTACGAGCAGTACTTC.

The chain recombines TRBV6-5 with TRBJ2-2; weak D call: TRBD1 (6 bases). Trimming removed 2 bases from V and 3 bases from J, with 10 bases in between. The CDR3 length is 15 residues. Germline V gene sequence: CDR1 MNHEY, CDR2 SVGAGI. Here the CDR3 reads CASSYRQGHTGELFF. CDR3 sequence (DNA): TGTGCCAGCAGTTACCGCCAGGGGCACACCGGGGAGCTGTTTTTT.

This chain connects TRBV7-9 to TRBJ2-7, with D hard to call. The V gene's germline CDR1 is SEHNR and CDR2 FQNEAQ (reference sequence). The V gene lost 2 bases and the J gene lost 6 bases, with 5 bases spanning the gap. CDR3 length: 11 residues. CDR3 protein: CASSLYGEQYV. In nucleotides, the CDR3 is TGTGCCAGCAGCTTATACGGCGAGCAGTACGTC.